This entry features one TCR beta chain sequence. This sample was included in a study of cytomegalovirus exposure and HLA in healthy donors. Primers: 60 Vbeta forward and 13 Jbeta reverse. Some clones are missing from TCRdb's copy, which holds only in-frame ones; the method was immunoSEQ multiplex PCR. The profile shows 110,000 to 150,000 clones, 70% to 80% of them singletons. The CDR3 is 16 amino acids. The V gene lost 0 bases and the J gene lost 0 bases, with 10 bases spanning the gap. CDR1 and CDR2 (germline): LNHNV, YYDKDF (reference sequence). The TCR comes from a woman aged 55-69 years in good health and CMV-seropositive. The specimen sequenced was PBMCs. The chain combines TRBV15 with TRBJ2-3, with TRBD2 as a possible D gene (6 bases). The CDR3 DNA reads TGTGCCACCAGCAGAGATCGTGGGGGGAGCACAGATACGCAGTATTTT. Amino acids: CATSRDRGGSTDTQYF. The full variable domain, rest sourced from reference TRBV15 and TRBJ2-3, is DAMVIQNPRYQVTQFGKPVTLSCSQTLNHNVMYWYQQKSSQAPKLLFHYYDKDFNNEADTPDNFQSRRPNTSFCFLDIRSPGLGDTAMYLCATSRDRGGSTDTQYFGPGTRLTVL.